This entry lists 23 T cell receptor beta chains sequenced from one sample in a study of CD4 T cells in relation to SARS-CoV-2 and coronaviruses (dated by TCRdb to the early 2020s). Libraries were prepared through the immunoSEQ multiplex PCR assay. Imported from immuneACCESS, the table was reduced by TCRdb to in-frame sequences with V and J called. These copies leave out some clones; in studies compared against another copy, an unresolved V gene accounts for under half, and the cause of the remainder is not known. The sample has tens of thousands of clones on record, about nine tenths of them singletons. Roughly 1.5% of the sample is taken by the ten largest. CD4+ T cells from unexposed donors were collected before the COVID-19 pandemic (2011-2018). Sequenced sample: memory CD4+ T cells from PBMCs. The cell subset or site label corresponds to: memory (non-naive) CD4+ T cells. Receptor source: a human donor in good health.

The chain uses TRBV2 and TRBJ2-7; perhaps TRBD2 as D (6 bases). The CDR3 is made up of 14 amino acids. V lost 6 bases, J lost 0 bases, and 12 bases lay in between. The germline CDR1 and CDR2 sequences are SNHLY and FYNNEI. Here the CDR3 reads CASRLGTHSYEQYF. The CDR3 DNA sequence: TGTGCCAGCAGGCTGGGGACTCACTCCTACGAGCAGTACTTC. Full variable domain (remainder filled in from reference TRBV2 and TRBJ2-7): EPEVTQTPSHQVTQMGQEVILRCVPISNHLYFYWYRQILGQKVEFLVSFYNNEISEKSEIFDDQFSVERPDGSNFTLKIRSTKLEDSAMYFCASRLGTHSYEQYFGPGTRLTVT.

This sequence joins TRBV19 and TRBJ1-4, with D maybe TRBD1 (5 bases). CDR1 is LNHDA and CDR2 is SQIVND in the germline V gene (reference sequence). The germline V and J ends were trimmed by 2 bases and 8 bases, with 9 bases remaining between them. The CDR3 length is 13 residues. The CDR3 sequence is CASSIMDTEKLFF. As DNA, the CDR3 is TGTGCCAGTAGTATAATGGACACGGAAAAACTGTTTTTT.

This chain connects TRBV6-5 to TRBJ1-5; tentative D call: TRBD1 (6 bases). V was trimmed by 8 bases and J by 0 bases, leaving 14 bases between them. The CDR3 spans 15 residues. Germline V gene data show CDR1 as MNHEY and CDR2 as SVGAGI. The CDR3 region is CASGGQGYSNQPQHF. CDR3 nucleotide sequence: TGTGCCAGCGGGGGGCAGGGGTATAGCAATCAGCCCCAGCATTTT.

This chain uses TRBV27 with TRBJ2-7, with 9 bases fitting TRBD1. Germline lookup yields CDR1 MNHEY and CDR2 SMNVEV (reference sequence). CDR3 size: 16 residues. Losses at the gene ends were 4 bases for V and 3 bases for J; bases not matched to a gene: 10. CDR3 sequence reads: CASSYLPDRGYYEQYF. The CDR3 DNA follows: TGTGCCAGCAGTTATCTGCCCGACAGGGGGTACTACGAGCAGTACTTC.

This clone was detected once. The chain recombines TRBV18 with TRBJ2-1; D gene ambiguous. Germline V gives CDR1 KGHSH, CDR2 LQKENI. The CDR3 has 11 amino acids. With 2 bases removed from V and 7 bases from J, the gap between germline ends came to 3 bases. DNA of the CDR3: TGTGCCAGCTCACCATTGAATGAGCAGTTCTTC. This codes for CASSPLNEQFF.

The genes are TRBV6-5 and TRBJ1-1, with D perhaps TRBD1 (6 bases). Trimming shortened V by 6 bases and J by 5 bases, and 19 bases separated the two germline ends. CDR3 size: 15 residues. Germline assignment: CDR1 MNHEY and CDR2 SVGAGI. The CDR3 DNA is TGTGCCAGCAGCCTAGGACAGAACAGTAGGACTGAAGCTTTCTTT. Its translation is CASSLGQNSRTEAFF.

The V and J genes are TRBV6-1 and TRBJ2-1; 8 nucleotides agree with TRBD2. J gave up 4 bases and V 4 bases, and 12 bases lay outside the gene matches. The CDR3 extends over 17 amino acids. Germline CDR1 and CDR2: MNHNS and SASEGT. The CDR3 bases are TGTGCCAGCAGTGCCGCCGGGGGGGCCCGGAGATACAATGAGCAGTTCTTC. It codes for CASSAAGGARRYNEQFF.

This clone was observed once. The V and J genes are TRBV28 and TRBJ2-7; D is uncertain. Germline loops: CDR1 MDHEN, CDR2 SYDVKM. The CDR3 is made up of 17 amino acids. V lost 3 bases, J lost 2 bases, and 20 bases lay in between. CDR3 DNA sequence: TGTGCCAGCAGTTTGGCTGACTTCCGAGACGGTGCCTACGAGCAGTACTTC. The encoded protein is CASSLADFRDGAYEQYF. The variable domain in full, completed from reference TRBV28 and TRBJ2-7, reads DVKVTQSSRYLVKRTGEKVFLECVQDMDHENMFWYRQDPGLGLRLIYFSYDVKMKEKGDIPEGYSVSREKKERFSLILESASTNQTSMYLCASSLADFRDGAYEQYFGPGTRLTVT.

The chain links TRBV7-3 to TRBJ2-5, with TRBD1 identical over 9 bases. The germline V gene encodes CDR1 SGHTA and CDR2 FQGTGA. Trimming removed 5 bases from V and 2 bases from J; junction bases left unmatched: 6. CDR3 length: 15 residues. CDR3 nucleotides: TGTGCCAGCAGCCCTAACAGGGGGCGTCAAGAGACCCAGTACTTC. Its translation: CASSPNRGRQETQYF.

This chain uses TRBV24-1 with TRBJ1-2, with D possibly being TRBD1 (5 bases). Trimming removed 2 bases from V and 4 bases from J, with 7 bases in between. This CDR3 has 13 amino acids. Germline values: CDR1 KGHDR, CDR2 SFDVKD. The CDR3 spells CATSDWRGYGYTF. The CDR3 DNA is TGTGCCACCAGTGATTGGAGGGGCTATGGCTACACCTTC.

V and J are TRBV28 and TRBJ2-7; D may be TRBD1 or TRBD2 (6 bases each). CDR3 size: 16 residues. The V gene's germline CDR1 is MDHEN and CDR2 SYDVKM. Trimming removed 3 bases from V and 0 bases from J, with 15 bases in between. CDR3 coding DNA: TGTGCCAGCAGTTTGGGAGGAGGGGGACGCTCCTACGAGCAGTACTTC. Protein sequence: CASSLGGGGRSYEQYF.

The chain employs TRBV12-3 or TRBV12-4 and TRBJ1-2; D is ambiguous. Trimming shortened V by 3 bases and J by 4 bases, and 3 bases separated the two germline ends. The CDR3 length is 11 residues. CDR3 coding DNA: TGTGCCAGCAGTTTCGGCTATGGCTACACCTTC. Its translation: CASSFGYGYTF.

V gene TRBV19 combines with J gene TRBJ2-7, with D perhaps matching TRBD1 (6 bases). Trimming cost V 9 bases and J 4 bases, with 22 bases left between them. The CDR3 covers 15 residues. Germline V lookup: CDR1 LNHDA, CDR2 SQIVND (reference sequence). DNA of the CDR3: TGTGCCAGCGCTTATGATGTTCTTGGGACATACGAGCAGTACTTC. It encodes CASAYDVLGTYEQYF.

The CDR3 nucleotides read TGCGCCAGCAGCTACCAGACAGGGGTAGACTATGGCTACACCTTC. It specifies CASSYQTGVDYGYTF. The rearrangement uses TRBV5-1 and TRBJ1-2, with 8 bases identical to TRBD1. The CDR3 runs to 15 residues. V trimming: 3 bases; J trimming: 3 bases; junction bases outside the gene matches: 7. Germline loops: CDR1 SGHRS, CDR2 YFSETQ.

V gene TRBV2 combines with J gene TRBJ1-5; TRBD1 might be the D (5 bases). This CDR3 is built from 13 residues. The germline gives CDR1 SNHLY, CDR2 FYNNEI. The ends were cut back, 6 bases at V and 0 bases at J, with 6 bases in the middle. CDR3 protein: CASRGHSNQPQHF. The CDR3 DNA reads TGTGCCAGCAGGGGGCATAGCAATCAGCCCCAGCATTTT.

CDR3: CASSSWLFEQYF. The CDR3 region has the DNA TGTGCCAGCAGCTCCTGGTTGTTCGAGCAGTACTTC. This sequence joins TRBV5-6 and TRBJ2-7; no clear D gene. The ends were cut back, 3 bases at V and 6 bases at J, with 10 bases in the middle. Germline loops: CDR1 SGHDT, CDR2 YYEEEE. CDR3 length: 12 amino acids.

The V gene is TRBV24-1, the J gene TRBJ2-5; D may be TRBD1 (7 bases). CDR1 and CDR2 from the germline V gene are KGHDR and SFDVKD. This CDR3 comprises 15 residues. V was trimmed by 3 bases and J by 2 bases, leaving 12 bases between them. The CDR3: CATSDPAGQQETQYF. In DNA, the CDR3 is TGTGCCACCAGTGATCCGGCGGGACAGCAAGAGACCCAGTACTTC.

This chain uses TRBV19 with TRBJ2-5, with 13 nucleotides matching TRBD2. This CDR3 contains 17 residues. Germline values: CDR1 LNHDA, CDR2 SQIVND (reference sequence). J gave up 5 bases and V 1 base, and 7 bases lay outside the gene matches. CDR3 sequence (DNA): TGTGCCAGTAGTATAGGGACTAGCGGGAGAGCAATTGAGACCCAGTACTTC. As protein: CASSIGTSGRAIETQYF.

The chain uses TRBV7-9 and TRBJ2-1; the match to TRBD2 covers 7 bases. CDR1 and CDR2 from the germline V gene are SEHNR and FQNEAQ (reference sequence). Losses at the gene ends were 1 base for V and 9 bases for J; bases not matched to a gene: 3. This CDR3 has 13 amino acids. CDR3 amino acids: CASSLGGGSEQFF. DNA for the CDR3: TGTGCCAGCAGCTTAGGGGGGGGTAGTGAGCAGTTCTTC.

V is TRBV24-1 and J is TRBJ1-2, with a possible D match to TRBD1 (5 bases). V was trimmed by 2 bases and J by 8 bases, leaving 11 bases between them. The CDR3 has 13 amino acids. Germline-derived CDR1 and CDR2 are KGHDR and SFDVKD. The CDR3 loop is CATSDSSRVGYTF. Written as DNA, the CDR3 is TGTGCCACCAGTGATTCATCCAGGGTCGGCTACACCTTC.

The gene calls are TRBV5-1 and TRBJ2-7; D may be TRBD1 or TRBD2 (5 bases each). This CDR3 is 14 amino acids long. The germline gives CDR1 SGHRS, CDR2 YFSETQ. Trimming shortened V by 0 bases and J by 2 bases, and 9 bases separated the two germline ends. As DNA, the CDR3 is TGCGCCAGCAGCTTGGGGGGGAACCCCTACGAGCAGTACTTC. Protein product: CASSLGGNPYEQYF.

The V and J genes are TRBV10-1 and TRBJ2-1; D is perhaps TRBD2 (6 bases). The CDR3 totals 15 residues. Trimming took 5 bases from V and 7 from J, leaving 18 bases between them. Germline-derived CDR1 and CDR2 are WNHNN and SYGVQD (reference sequence). CDR3 residues: CASSRGSTGGNEQFF. The CDR3 region has the DNA TGCGCCAGCAGTCGGGGGAGCACTGGGGGGAATGAGCAGTTCTTC.

The V and J genes are TRBV5-6 and TRBJ2-1; weak D call: TRBD1 (5 bases). The CDR3 totals 14 residues. CDR1 is SGHDT and CDR2 is YYEEEE in the germline V gene. The V end lost 4 bases, the J end lost 7 bases, and 15 bases lay between the germline ends. The CDR3 here is CASSLDLRANEQFF. The CDR3 bases are TGTGCCAGCAGCCTGGACCTCAGGGCTAATGAGCAGTTCTTC.